A selection of T cell receptor beta chains follows, all from one sample in a study of cytomegalovirus exposure and HLA in healthy donors. TCRdb's copy holds only in-frame clones and misses some; the assay was immunoSEQ multiplex PCR. The sample consists of fewer than 180,000 clones, less than 85% of them appearing once. Sequencing used PBMCs. These receptors were obtained from a man in his fifties in good health and CMV-seropositive. Each CDR3 is given with its conserved first and last residue. The D gene is left open where the match is weak. Clone size is not always given. Where it is, it says once, few, many or a class for expanded clones.

-	TRBV2	TRBD1	TRBJ2-7	CASRTGGHEQYF	TGTGCCAGCAGAACAGGGGGCCACGAGCAGTACTTC
-	TRBV11-2	-	TRBJ2-3	CASSLEWKRGSTDTQYF	TGTGCCAGCAGCTTAGAGTGGAAACGCGGGAGCACAGATACGCAGTATTTT
-	TRBV5-1	-	TRBJ1-1	CASSSQSGTEAFF	TGCGCCAGCAGCTCCCAGAGCGGGACTGAAGCTTTCTTT
-	TRBV11-2	-	TRBJ2-7	CACGGSGELTYEQYF	TGTGCCTGCGGAGGGTCCGGGGAGCTTACCTACGAGCAGTACTTC
-	TRBV28	-	TRBJ2-7	CASSLPLSEQYF	TGTGCCAGCAGTTTACCCCTTTCGGAGCAGTACTTC
few	TRBV28	TRBD1	TRBJ2-7	CAAGGGYEQYF	TGTGCCGCAGGGGGCGGTTACGAGCAGTACTTC
-	TRBV30	-	TRBJ1-6	CAWSLGTYHSPLHF	TGTGCCTGGAGTCTCGGGACATATCATTCACCCCTCCACTTT
-	TRBV4-2	TRBD2	TRBJ2-3	CASSQETSGIPDTQYF	TGTGCCAGCAGCCAAGAGACTAGCGGGATCCCAGATACGCAGTATTTT
-	TRBV7-9	TRBD1	TRBJ2-3	CSSSSRDSSSTDTQYF	TGTTCCAGCAGCTCCCGGGACAGTTCTAGCACAGATACGCAGTATTTT
-	TRBV10-3	-	TRBJ2-2	CAISPTENTGELFF	TGTGCCATCAGTCCAACAGAAAACACCGGGGAGCTGTTTTTT
-	TRBV28	TRBD1	TRBJ2-7	CASSSSPGTGDPYEQYF	TGTGCCAGCAGTTCCTCTCCCGGGACAGGAGATCCCTACGAGCAGTACTTC
-	TRBV6-6	-	TRBJ2-2	CASTGLNTGELFF	TGTGCCAGCACCGGACTGAACACCGGGGAGCTGTTTTTT
few	TRBV10-1	TRBD2	TRBJ2-3	CASSAGLAGDTQYF	TGCGCCAGCAGTGCGGGACTAGCGGGAGATACGCAGTATTTT
-	TRBV6-4	-	TRBJ2-3	CASSDSGGDTQYF	TGTGCCAGCAGTGACTCGGGGGGAGATACGCAGTATTTT
-	TRBV7-9	-	TRBJ2-2	CASSSLSGLTGELFF	TGTGCCAGCAGCTCACTCTCGGGACTCACCGGGGAGCTGTTTTTT